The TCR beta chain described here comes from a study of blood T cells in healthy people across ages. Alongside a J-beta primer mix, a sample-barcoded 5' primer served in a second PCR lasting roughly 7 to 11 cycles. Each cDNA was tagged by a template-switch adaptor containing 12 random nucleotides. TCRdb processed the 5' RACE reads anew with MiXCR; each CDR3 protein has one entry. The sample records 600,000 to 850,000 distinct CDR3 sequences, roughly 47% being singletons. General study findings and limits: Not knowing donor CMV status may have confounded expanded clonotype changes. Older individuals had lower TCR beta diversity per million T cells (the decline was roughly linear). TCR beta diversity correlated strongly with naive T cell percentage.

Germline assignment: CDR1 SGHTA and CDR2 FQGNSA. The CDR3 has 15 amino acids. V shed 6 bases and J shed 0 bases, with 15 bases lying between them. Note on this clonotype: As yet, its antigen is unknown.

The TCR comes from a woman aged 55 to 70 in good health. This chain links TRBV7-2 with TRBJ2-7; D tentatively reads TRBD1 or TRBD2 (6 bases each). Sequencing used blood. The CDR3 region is CASSPAGGSSYEQYF. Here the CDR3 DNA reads TGTGCCAGCAGTCCCGCCGGGGGCAGCTCCTACGAGCAGTACTTC.